What follows is one TCR beta chain and its context. The antigen is not known. TCRdb itself ran the 5' RACE reads through MiXCR, one entry per CDR3 protein. The data contain approximately 560,000 distinct CDR3 sequences, 17% of them singletons. This sample is part of a study of T-cell memory formation after mild COVID-19. On the study more broadly: Clusters were largely donor specific.

Trimming cost V 5 bases and J 8 bases; bases outside gene matches: 14. This CDR3 region has 15 residues. Germline values: CDR1 SGHRS, CDR2 YFSETQ. Study results and caveats: Some SARS-CoV-2-responding clones were already detected in memory before infection. Researchers report contracting CD4+ clones mostly in CM and EM, with CD8+ clones in EMRA. Later expanders leaned CD4+, whereas clones that contracted between day 15 and 85 were balanced CD4/CD8.

The clonotype was recovered from an adult woman who had mild COVID-19 (a few samples of this study predate the infection). Cell type and time point are not known. The source material was PBMCs or a T cell subset sorted from them (not recorded which). The chain couples TRBV5-1 to TRBJ1-2; 8 bases are a match to TRBD1. CDR3 in amino acids: CASSPSLGQGGGYTF. CDR3 sequence (DNA): TGCGCCAGCAGTCCCTCTCTTGGACAGGGAGGGGGCTACACCTTC.